The present entry profiles one T cell receptor (beta chain) with its context. Its antigen remains unknown. This entry is derived from a study of Ad26.COV2.S vaccination and SARS-CoV-2 variants. The overall study: As a participant in COV1001, the donor was in the Ad26.COV2.S trial arm. Intramuscular Ad26.COV2.S doses were given once or twice, 56 days apart. Study-wide findings and caveats: People who got the vaccine or the placebo had similar non-spike TCR breadth. After vaccination, reports described spike-specific CD8+ and CD4+ T cell responses as showing substantial breadth.

Treatment specified: around 19 received Ad26.COV2.S at low or high dose, single or two shots; about 5 received placebo; per-sample allocation not given. Sampling occurred on day 63 after the first vaccine or placebo injection. Germline V gene data show CDR1 as SGHDT and CDR2 as YYEEEE. The CDR3 is 17 amino acids. With 1 base clipped from V and 2 bases from J, the junction kept 6 bases outside the gene matches. Clones were read by immunoSEQ multiplex PCR, and TCRdb kept only the in-frame ones, dropping some. Of 300,000 to 400,000 clones listed, over 75% are singletons. The rearrangement links TRBV5-6 to TRBJ1-2; TRBD1 aligns across 12 bases. This TCR came from a person between 18 and 59 years old who received the Ad26.COV2.S COVID-19 vaccine or a placebo. The sequencing used peripheral blood, collected in a trial of Ad26.COV2.S vaccine versus placebo. CDR3 sequence reads: CASSLFGTGGGNYGYTF. The CDR3 region has the DNA TGTGCCAGCAGCTTGTTCGGGACAGGGGGCGGAAACTATGGCTACACCTTC.